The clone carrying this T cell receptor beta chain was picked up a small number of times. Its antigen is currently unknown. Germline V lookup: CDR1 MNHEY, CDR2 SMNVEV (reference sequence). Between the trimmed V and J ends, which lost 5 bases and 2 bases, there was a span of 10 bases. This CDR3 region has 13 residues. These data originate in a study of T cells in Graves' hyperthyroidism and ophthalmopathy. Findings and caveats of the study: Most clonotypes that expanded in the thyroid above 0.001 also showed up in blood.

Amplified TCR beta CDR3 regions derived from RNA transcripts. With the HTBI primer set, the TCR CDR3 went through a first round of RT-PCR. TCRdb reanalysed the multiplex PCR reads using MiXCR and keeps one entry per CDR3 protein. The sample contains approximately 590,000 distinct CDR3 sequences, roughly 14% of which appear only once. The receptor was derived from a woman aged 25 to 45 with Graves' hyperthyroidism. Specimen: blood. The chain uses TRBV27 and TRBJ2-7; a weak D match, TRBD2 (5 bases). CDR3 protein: CASSRTQTYEQYF. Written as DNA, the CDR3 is TGTGCCAGCAGTCGGACTCAAACCTACGAGCAGTACTTC.